A single sample gave rise to the 5 T cell receptor beta chains below, sequenced in a study of blood T cell repertoires in COVID-19. Produced via immunoSEQ multiplex PCR; TCRdb's table is partial and in-frame only. The sample has roughly 220,000 clones; approximately 82% are singletons. The specimen sequenced was PBMCs or T cells enriched from blood (not recorded which). These receptors came from a man aged 35-49 years who had recovered from COVID-19.

V usage is TRBV7-9 and J usage is TRBJ1-1; 8 bases map to TRBD1. The germline V gene has CDR1 SEHNR and CDR2 FQNEAQ (reference sequence). With 3 bases clipped from V and 4 bases from J, the junction kept 4 bases outside the gene matches. The CDR3 covers 14 residues. In DNA, the CDR3 is TGTGCCAGCAGCTTCTTAACAGGGGGCACTGAAGCTTTCTTT. This gives the protein CASSFLTGGTEAFF.

The V call is TRBV5-1, the J call TRBJ2-1; maybe TRBD2 (6 bases). The germline V and J ends were trimmed by 3 bases and 7 bases, with 14 bases remaining between them. The germline V gene has CDR1 SGHRS and CDR2 YFSETQ. The CDR3 extends over 14 amino acids. The CDR3 nucleotides are TGCGCCAGCAGCTATACGACCGGAGGGAATGAGCAGTTCTTC. The encoded protein is CASSYTTGGNEQFF.

This chain's CDR3 is CASSGQGYTANVLTF. In DNA form, the CDR3 reads TGTGCCAGCAGTGGTCAGGGGTACACGGCCAACGTCCTGACTTTC. The chain employs TRBV28 and TRBJ2-6; a possible D gene is TRBD1 (6 bases). Between the trimmed V and J ends, which lost 5 bases and 6 bases, there was a span of 14 bases. Germline V lookup: CDR1 MDHEN, CDR2 SYDVKM. The CDR3 loop spans 15 amino acids.

The chain joins TRBV7-9 to TRBJ1-6; 8 bases line up with TRBD1. J lost 6 bases, V lost 5 bases, and 9 bases had no gene match. The germline V gene has CDR1 SEHNR and CDR2 FQNEAQ (reference sequence). This CDR3 is 16 amino acids long. CDR3 region: CASSRRQGSINSPLHF. CDR3 bases: TGTGCCAGCAGCCGACGACAGGGGTCAATTAATTCACCCCTCCACTTT.

This clone was seen a single time. This chain uses TRBV28 with TRBJ1-5, with a tentative D call TRBD1 (6 bases). The germline V gene encodes CDR1 MDHEN and CDR2 SYDVKM. The CDR3 length is 14 residues. Trimming took 6 bases from V and 5 from J, leaving 14 bases between them. Here the CDR3 DNA reads TGTGCCAGCAGCCCCGGGACATTCCATCAGCCCCAGCATTTT. It codes for CASSPGTFHQPQHF.